This T cell receptor (beta chain) is from a study of technical replicates of blood from a handful of donors. Some clones are missing from TCRdb's copy, which holds only in-frame ones; the method was immunoSEQ multiplex PCR. In the table there are about 85,000 clones, 85% to 95% of which are singletons. The receptor was isolated from a human donor in good health. The sample taken for sequencing was T cells isolated from PBMCs.

The CDR3 nucleotides are TGTGCCAGCAGCTTAGGACAATCTGGGGCCAACGTCCTGACTTTC. Residues: CASSLGQSGANVLTF. V gene TRBV7-6 combines with J gene TRBJ2-6; D not certain. Trimming shortened V by 1 base and J by 1 base, and 5 bases separated the two germline ends. The CDR3 has 15 residues. Germline assignment: CDR1 SGHVS and CDR2 FNYEAQ.